This passage covers 32 T cell receptor beta chains from one sample sequenced in a study of blood T cell repertoires in COVID-19. Clones were read by immunoSEQ multiplex PCR, and TCRdb kept only the in-frame ones, dropping some. Of about 270,000 clones in the sample, about nine tenths were seen once. Sequencing used peripheral blood. The receptors were gathered from a man aged 40-50 years with active or convalescent COVID-19.

V gene TRBV7-9 combines with J gene TRBJ1-1; 7 positions agree with TRBD1. There are 14 residues in the CDR3. Germline CDR1 is SEHNR and CDR2 is FQNEAQ (reference sequence). J gave up 6 bases and V 10 bases, and 14 bases lay outside the gene matches. CDR3 protein: CATEPGTVPSEAFF. In DNA form, the CDR3 reads TGTGCCACCGAGCCCGGGACAGTCCCATCTGAAGCTTTCTTT.

CDR3 DNA: TGTGCCAGCAGCGTAGGCGGGGGGGTGATGAATGAGCAGTTCTTC. Amino acid sequence: CASSVGGGVMNEQFF. The chain is built from TRBV9 and TRBJ2-1; 9 bases match TRBD2. CDR3 size: 15 residues. Germline lookup yields CDR1 SGDLS and CDR2 YYNGEE. The J segment lost 7 bases and the V segment lost 0 bases, leaving 5 bases of the junction unmatched.

V gene TRBV19 combines with J gene TRBJ2-2, with 11 bases matching TRBD2. The V gene end was trimmed by 5 bases and the J gene end by 2 bases; junction bases not matched to a gene: 4. The CDR3 sequence is 16 residues long. Looked up from germline, CDR1 is LNHDA and CDR2 is SQIVND (reference sequence). CDR3 sequence: CASSRLAGYNTGELFF. CDR3 in DNA: TGTGCCAGTAGTCGACTAGCGGGGTACAACACCGGGGAGCTGTTTTTT. The full variable domain, its missing parts supplied by reference TRBV19 and TRBJ2-2, is DGGITQSPKYLFRKEGQNVTLSCEQNLNHDAMYWYRQDPGQGLRLIYYSQIVNDFQKGDIAEGYSVSREKKESFPLTVTSAQKNPTAFYLCASSRLAGYNTGELFFGEGSRLTVL.

The chain couples TRBV2 to TRBJ2-1, with TRBD2 matching 7 bases. There are 14 residues in the CDR3. Trimming removed 6 bases from V and 9 bases from J; junction bases left unmatched: 11. CDR1 is SNHLY, CDR2 FYNNEI, per germline. For the CDR3, the DNA is TGTGCCAGCAGAGGGAGGGAGGATTTTACTGAGCAGTTCTTC. It is translated as CASRGREDFTEQFF.

This clone has just one count. The chain is built from TRBV4-1 and TRBJ1-1; no reliable D call. The CDR3 contains 15 residues. CDR1 and CDR2 from the germline V gene are MGHRA and YSYEKL. Trimming shortened V by 1 base and J by 1 base, and 10 bases separated the two germline ends. CDR3: CASSQGARGNTEAFF. In DNA, the CDR3 is TGCGCCAGCAGCCAAGGGGCCCGGGGGAACACTGAAGCTTTCTTT.

J is TRBJ2-2 and V is TRBV25-1; D is perhaps TRBD1 (6 bases). Trimming cost V 3 bases and J 4 bases, with 15 bases left between them. CDR3 length: 16 residues. Germline assignment: CDR1 MGHDK and CDR2 SYGVNS. CDR3 amino acids: CASSEAGDRTTGELFF. The CDR3 bases are TGTGCCAGCAGTGAGGCAGGGGATAGGACCACCGGGGAGCTGTTTTTT.

The chain employs TRBV28 and TRBJ1-5, with TRBD1 as a possible D gene (5 bases). This CDR3 contains 16 residues. V lost 4 bases and J 2 bases, leaving 15 bases between the germline ends. Germline V gives CDR1 MDHEN, CDR2 SYDVKM. The chain's CDR3 is CASSYRRGWGNQPQHF. CDR3 nucleotide sequence: TGTGCCAGCAGTTATCGGCGGGGCTGGGGCAATCAGCCCCAGCATTTT.

The V and J genes are TRBV4-1 and TRBJ1-5; D gene ambiguous. V lost 1 base and J lost 5, with 12 bases in between. CDR1 and CDR2 from the germline V gene are MGHRA and YSYEKL. This CDR3 has 15 residues. CDR3 nucleotide sequence: TGCGCCAGCAGCCAAGGGGTCCTGAGGGATCAGCCCCAGCATTTT. It translates to CASSQGVLRDQPQHF.

The chain uses TRBV11-2 and TRBJ1-1, with a weak D call TRBD1 (5 bases). The length of the CDR3 is 16 residues. V lost 2 bases and J lost 3, with 16 bases in between. CDR1 and CDR2 from the germline V gene are SGHAT and FQNNGV. In nucleotides, the CDR3 is TGTGCCAGCAGCTTAACGCGGGGAGGGGCCCACACTGAAGCTTTCTTT. This gives the protein CASSLTRGGAHTEAFF.

J is TRBJ2-7 and V is TRBV7-9; D gene ambiguous. The CDR3 is made up of 14 amino acids. Between the trimmed V and J ends, which lost 1 base and 7 bases, there was a span of 14 bases. Germline V lookup: CDR1 SEHNR, CDR2 FQNEAQ (reference sequence). CDR3 residues: CASSLDSLSTEQYF. The DNA of the CDR3 is TGTGCCAGCAGCTTAGACAGTCTTTCTACGGAGCAGTACTTC.

The chain couples TRBV7-9 to TRBJ2-5; 13 bases are a match to TRBD2. Germline V gene data show CDR1 as SEHNR and CDR2 as FQNEAQ (reference sequence). This CDR3 has 14 residues. The junction had 1 base not matched to a gene; V was cut back by 7 bases and J by 2 bases. The CDR3, as DNA: TGTGCCAGCACGACTAGCGGGGGGCAAGAGACCCAGTACTTC. Protein: CASTTSGGQETQYF. The entire variable domain, with the rest obtained from reference TRBV7-9 and TRBJ2-5, is as follows: DTGVSQNPRHKITKRGQNVTFRCDPISEHNRLYWYRQTLGQGPEFLTYFQNEAQLEKSRLLSDRFSAERPKGSFSTLEIQRTEQGDSAMYLCASTTSGGQETQYFGPGTRLLVL.

V and J are TRBV6-5 and TRBJ2-5; tentative D call: TRBD2 (5 bases). The V end was cut by 2 bases, the J end by 1 base, with 8 bases between. Germline values: CDR1 MNHEY, CDR2 SVGAGI. The CDR3 runs to 14 residues. The chain's CDR3 is CASSYVRGQETQYF. CDR3 nucleotides: TGTGCCAGCAGTTACGTCCGGGGCCAAGAGACCCAGTACTTC.

Only one count was recorded for this clone. This sequence joins TRBV9 and TRBJ1-1; D is perhaps TRBD1 (5 bases). The CDR3 is made up of 14 amino acids. Trimming stripped 0 bases from V and 4 bases from J, with 10 bases between. Germline CDR1 reads SGDLS; CDR2 reads YYNGEE. CDR3 amino acids: CASSVGRRGTEAFF. As DNA, the CDR3 is TGTGCCAGCAGCGTAGGTCGAAGGGGCACTGAAGCTTTCTTT.

This clone was seen once. This sequence joins TRBV28 and TRBJ2-1; D gene ambiguous. V was shortened by 8 bases and J by 7 bases, with 9 bases between the two germline ends. This CDR3 comprises 11 residues. The germline CDR1 and CDR2 sequences are MDHEN and SYDVKM. DNA of the CDR3: TGTGCCAGCTCTTCTCGGAATGAGCAGTTCTTC. Translation: CASSSRNEQFF.

The CDR3 DNA sequence: TGTGCCAGTAGTATATCAGCGGCAACCTACGAGCAGTACTTC. As protein: CASSISAATYEQYF. The chain joins TRBV19 to TRBJ2-7; TRBD2 is a possible D gene (5 bases). Germline loops: CDR1 LNHDA, CDR2 SQIVND (reference sequence). Trimming cost V 2 bases and J 2 bases, with 10 bases left between them. CDR3 size: 14 residues.

This chain uses TRBV5-6 with TRBJ1-4; TRBD1 aligns across 8 bases. Unmatched junction bases numbered 6, after V lost 4 bases and J lost 7 bases. The CDR3 is made up of 14 amino acids. Per germline, CDR1 SGHDT and CDR2 YYEEEE. The CDR3 reads CASSATGGGEKLFF. CDR3 in DNA: TGTGCCAGCAGCGCCACAGGGGGAGGTGAAAAACTGTTTTTT.

The chain joins TRBV11-2 to TRBJ1-1; the match to TRBD1 covers 11 bases. This CDR3 is 18 amino acids long. From germline, CDR1 is SGHAT and CDR2 FQNNGV. The ends lost 3 bases at V and 1 base at J; junction bases unmatched: 10. The CDR3 coding sequence is TGTGCCAGCAGCTTTAGGCGAGGACAGGGGGCAGGGAACACTGAAGCTTTCTTT. This codes for CASSFRRGQGAGNTEAFF. The complete variable domain, with remaining parts taken from reference TRBV11-2 and TRBJ1-1, reads EAGVAQSPRYKIIEKRQSVAFWCNPISGHATLYWYQQILGQGPKLLIQFQNNGVVDDSQLPKDRFSAERLKGVDSTLKIQPAKLEDSAVYLCASSFRRGQGAGNTEAFFGQGTRLTVV.

This chain joins TRBV19 and TRBJ1-2; weak D call: TRBD1 (5 bases). Germline V CDR1 and CDR2: LNHDA, SQIVND (reference sequence). V lost 5 bases and J 4 bases, leaving 20 bases between the germline ends. The CDR3 contains 16 residues. In nucleotides, the CDR3 is TGTGCCAGTAGTGCGGCCGCCGGGGGAACGTCCTATGGCTACACCTTC. Encoded protein: CASSAAAGGTSYGYTF.

The J gene is TRBJ1-6, the V gene TRBV29-1, with TRBD1 matching over 7 bases. The length of the CDR3 is 14 residues. Unmatched junction bases numbered 5, after V lost 6 bases and J lost 3 bases. CDR1 is SQVTM, CDR2 ANQGSEA, per germline. CDR3 sequence (DNA): TGCAGCGTAGCGACAGGGAGCTATAATTCACCCCTCCACTTT. Protein: CSVATGSYNSPLHF. Full variable domain (outside the CDR3, taken from reference TRBV29-1 and TRBJ1-6): SAVISQKPSRDICQRGTSLTIQCQVDSQVTMMFWYRQQPGQSLTLIATANQGSEATYESGFVIDKFPISRPNLTFSTLTVSNMSPEDSSIYLCSVATGSYNSPLHFGNGTRLTVT.

This chain links TRBV27 with TRBJ1-4; D possibly corresponds to TRBD1 (5 bases). The CDR3 sequence is 13 residues long. With 5 bases removed from V and 6 bases from J, the gap between germline ends came to 10 bases. Germline lookup yields CDR1 MNHEY and CDR2 SMNVEV (reference sequence). The CDR3 region has the DNA TGTGCCAGCAGTCCCCAGGGTGATGAAAAACTGTTTTTT. This translates into CASSPQGDEKLFF.

This rearrangement joins TRBV4-1 to TRBJ1-5; D is unresolved. This CDR3 comprises 13 residues. V was shortened by 3 bases and J by 3 bases, with 6 bases between the two germline ends. Germline V gene data show CDR1 as MGHRA and CDR2 as YSYEKL. The CDR3 sequence is CASSQGPNQPQHF. CDR3 DNA sequence: TGCGCCAGCAGCCAGGGCCCCAATCAGCCCCAGCATTTT.

This clone was recorded once. The chain recombines TRBV19 with TRBJ2-5; 8 bases align to TRBD1. The CDR3 extends over 14 amino acids. Germline-derived CDR1 and CDR2 are LNHDA and SQIVND (reference sequence). J gave up 5 bases and V 3 bases, and 5 bases lay outside the gene matches. The CDR3 region has the DNA TGTGCCAGTAGTATCTCCAGGGGGCTGGAGACCCAGTACTTC. Its translation: CASSISRGLETQYF.

This clone was found a few times. This sample includes further DNA sequences coding for the same CDR3. The V call is TRBV28, the J call TRBJ1-1; no clear D. The CDR3 is 12 residues long. Germline V gives CDR1 MDHEN, CDR2 SYDVKM. V gave up 6 bases and J gave up 1 base, with 6 bases separating them. DNA of the CDR3: TGTGCCAGCAGCTTACAGAACACTGAAGCTTTCTTT. Encoded protein: CASSLQNTEAFF.

The genes are TRBV5-1 and TRBJ2-5, with a tentative D call TRBD1 (6 bases). The germline V gene has CDR1 SGHRS and CDR2 YFSETQ. V was trimmed by 7 bases and J by 2 bases, leaving 12 bases between them. The CDR3 loop spans 13 amino acids. The CDR3 DNA is TGCGCCAGCTCCAGGGACAATCAAGAGACCCAGTACTTC. As protein: CASSRDNQETQYF. The whole variable domain, remainder taken from reference TRBV5-1 and TRBJ2-5, is KAGVTQTPRYLIKTRGQQVTLSCSPISGHRSVSWYQQTPGQGLQFLFEYFSETQRNKGNFPGRFSGRQFSNSRSEMNVSTLELGDSALYLCASSRDNQETQYFGPGTRLLVL.

This clone was seen a handful of times. The genes are TRBV6-4 and TRBJ2-7, with TRBD2 identical over 11 bases. Germline V gives CDR1 MRHNA, CDR2 SNTAGT. The CDR3 runs 15 residues. Trimming took 4 bases from V and 8 from J; bases not matched to a gene: 10. CDR3 protein: CASSAGTSGPYQQYF. The CDR3 coding sequence is TGTGCCAGCAGTGCCGGGACTAGCGGCCCTTACCAGCAGTACTTC.

This chain connects TRBV4-2 to TRBJ2-3; 8 bases match TRBD2. Per germline, CDR1 LGHNA and CDR2 YNFKEQ. V lost 0 bases, J lost 3 bases, and 8 bases stayed unmatched. This CDR3 comprises 17 residues. The CDR3 DNA sequence: TGTGCCAGCAGCCAAGATCCTACTAGCGGTTTAACAGATACGCAGTATTTT. This encodes CASSQDPTSGLTDTQYF.

This clone was observed a single time. The chain joins TRBV24-1 to TRBJ1-5; TRBD1 aligns across 9 bases. The J segment lost 7 bases and the V segment lost 9 bases, leaving 9 bases of the junction unmatched. Germline V gene lookup returns CDR1 KGHDR and CDR2 SFDVKD. The CDR3 loop spans 14 amino acids. The CDR3 here is CATGGGQGLQPQHF. The DNA for the CDR3 is TGTGCCACCGGCGGGGGACAGGGTTTACAGCCCCAGCATTTT.

The chain recombines TRBV12-5 with TRBJ2-1; TRBD2 is a possible D gene (6 bases). Deletions cut 4 bases from V and 6 bases from J, with 16 bases between. CDR1 and CDR2 from the germline V gene are LGHNT and FRNRAP. This CDR3 comprises 15 residues. CDR3 amino acids: CASGSGDIPTNEQFF. CDR3 bases: TGTGCTAGTGGTTCGGGGGATATTCCGACCAATGAGCAGTTCTTC.

The CDR3 spells CASSFRLAGINEQFF. The CDR3, as DNA: TGTGCCAGCAGCTTTAGACTAGCGGGAATCAATGAGCAGTTCTTC. This chain links TRBV7-3 with TRBJ2-1; 11 bases map to TRBD2. CDR1 is SGHTA and CDR2 is FQGTGA in the germline V gene. The CDR3 has 15 residues. Unmatched junction bases numbered 4, after V lost 3 bases and J lost 6 bases.

The chain employs TRBV7-9 and TRBJ1-4; D unresolved. CDR3 length: 13 residues. The germline gives CDR1 SEHNR, CDR2 FQNEAQ (reference sequence). V shed 7 bases and J shed 8 bases, with 14 bases lying between them. The CDR3 reads CASNRLSYEKLFF. The CDR3 DNA sequence: TGTGCCAGCAATCGTCTCAGTTACGAAAAACTGTTTTTT.

V and J are TRBV12-3 or TRBV12-4 and TRBJ2-3; maybe TRBD2 (7 bases). The V end lost 3 bases, the J end lost 6 bases, and 10 bases lay between the germline ends. The CDR3 runs 13 residues. Written as DNA, the CDR3 is TGTGCCAGCAGTTTGAAGGGGGGGGATACGCAGTATTTT. Protein sequence: CASSLKGGDTQYF.

The chain recombines TRBV11-2 with TRBJ2-7, with 7 positions matching TRBD2. Trimming cost V 1 base and J 0 bases; bases outside gene matches: 3. Per germline, CDR1 SGHAT and CDR2 FQNNGV. The CDR3 has 15 residues. This chain's CDR3 is CASSLVGGGSYEQYF. CDR3 nucleotide sequence: TGTGCCAGCAGCTTAGTTGGGGGGGGCTCCTACGAGCAGTACTTC.